These 14 T cell receptor beta chains were all obtained from the same sample, sequenced in a study of neurological immune-mediated disorders. Indicated time point: longitudinal time-point 1 (baseline). TCRdb reprocessed the 5' RACE reads via MiXCR and lists one record per CDR3 protein. This sample has about 49,000 distinct CDR3 sequences, with 9% to 10% found just once. Sequencing used PBMCs. The receptors originated from a woman between 40 and 55 years old in good health.

This clonotype appeared many times. The chain carries TRBV6-2 or TRBV6-3 and TRBJ2-6, with unresolved D. Trimming took off 6 bases at V and 0 bases at J, with 21 bases between the two ends. The CDR3 consists of 19 residues. CDR1 is MNHEY and CDR2 is SVGEGT in the germline V gene. CDR3 DNA sequence: TGTGCCAGCAGCCACCCTCCGGGCCGGGTTCTCTCTGGGGCCAACGTCCTGACTTTC. Amino acid sequence: CASSHPPGRVLSGANVLTF.

This clonotype was seen many times. The chain links TRBV4-1 to TRBJ2-1; D is undetermined. This CDR3 is built from 16 residues. CDR1 and CDR2 from the germline V gene are MGHRA and YSYEKL. Trimming pared 0 bases from V and 5 bases from J, leaving 14 bases between. The DNA of the CDR3 is TGCGCCAGCAGCCAAGATCAGGAACACGGAAACAATGAGCAGTTCTTC. Protein sequence: CASSQDQEHGNNEQFF.

This clonotype showed up many times. The rearrangement joins TRBV10-3 to TRBJ2-1; possible D gene TRBD1, 6 bases. Germline loops: CDR1 ENHRY, CDR2 SYGVKD. Trimming removed 7 bases at V and 2 bases at J, with 15 bases between. The CDR3 is 15 amino acids. The CDR3 here is CAITSTDSTYNEQFF. The CDR3 region has the DNA TGTGCCATCACCTCCACGGACAGTACCTACAATGAGCAGTTCTTC.

This clonotype was counted a few times. V is TRBV7-2 and J is TRBJ2-2, with 8 bases fitting TRBD2. CDR1 and CDR2 from the germline V gene are SGHTA and FQGNSA. Trimming cost V 1 base and J 7 bases; bases outside gene matches: 11. The length of the CDR3 is 17 residues. The CDR3 region is CASSLVSSGPQGGELFF. The CDR3 bases are TGTGCCAGCAGCTTAGTTTCTAGCGGGCCCCAAGGCGGGGAGCTGTTTTTT.

This clonotype was counted many times. The chain carries TRBV7-8 and TRBJ2-5, with 7 bases that match TRBD1. Germline V gives CDR1 SGHVS, CDR2 FQNEAQ. The CDR3 has 15 residues. Germline trimming cut 6 bases from V and 0 bases from J; bases unmatched to any gene: 7. CDR3 loop: CASRLSTGHQETQYF. The CDR3 nucleotides read TGTGCCAGCAGACTTTCGACAGGGCACCAAGAGACCCAGTACTTC.

This clonotype was seen ten or more times. The genes are TRBV10-2 and TRBJ1-1, with D unclear. Germline V CDR1 and CDR2: WSHSY, SAAADI. The germline V and J ends were trimmed by 3 bases and 1 base, with 12 bases remaining between them. This CDR3 has 15 amino acids. The CDR3 region is CASSDGQVGNTEAFF. In DNA, the CDR3 is TGCGCCAGCAGTGACGGGCAGGTGGGGAACACTGAAGCTTTCTTT.

The table lists this clonotype with many counts. V gene TRBV12-3 or TRBV12-4 combines with J gene TRBJ1-5, with unresolved D. The CDR3 is 13 amino acids. V gave up 5 bases and J gave up 8 bases, with 13 bases separating them. The CDR3 here is CASSRTGSEPQHF. For the CDR3, the DNA is TGTGCCAGCAGTCGGACGGGAAGCGAGCCCCAGCATTTT.

This clonotype was detected ten times or more. The chain carries TRBV21-1 and TRBJ2-7; TRBD2, the table's D call, was not compared with the DNA. TRBV21-1 is a listed pseudogene. The CDR3 spans 12 residues. CDR3: CGGAGKSREQYF. In DNA, the CDR3 is TGCGGGGGAGCGGGAAAAAGTCGCGAGCAGTACTTC.

The V gene is TRBV4-2, the J gene TRBJ2-1, with D possibly matching TRBD2 (7 bases). Trimming shortened V by 3 bases and J by 3 bases, and 12 bases separated the two germline ends. The germline CDR1 and CDR2 sequences are LGHNA and YNFKEQ. The CDR3 consists of 15 residues. DNA of the CDR3: TGTGCCAGCAGCCATGGGGGGGCCCTCTACAATGAGCAGTTCTTC. Encoded protein: CASSHGGALYNEQFF.

At least ten counts were recorded for this clonotype. J is TRBJ2-3 and V is TRBV5-1; 12 bases line up with TRBD1. Per the germline V gene, CDR1 is SGHRS and CDR2 is YFSETQ. The length of the CDR3 is 15 residues. V dropped 3 bases and J dropped 6; count of bases not matched to a gene: 5. CDR3 protein: CASSSGTGGVDTQYF. The CDR3 DNA reads as TGCGCCAGCAGCTCCGGGACAGGGGGCGTCGATACGCAGTATTTT.

This clonotype has more than one count but fewer than ten. The chain recombines TRBV10-3 with TRBJ2-3; TRBD2 matches 8 bases. The CDR3 length is 13 residues. V dropped 7 bases and J dropped 4; count of bases not matched to a gene: 4. Germline CDR1 reads ENHRY; CDR2 reads SYGVKD. CDR3 nucleotide sequence: TGTGCCATCACGGGGGGGCCCCCAGATACGCAGTATTTT. Amino acid sequence: CAITGGPPDTQYF.

This clonotype appeared many times. V gene TRBV12-3 or TRBV12-4 combines with J gene TRBJ1-1; possibly TRBD1 for D (5 bases). V was clipped by 6 bases and J by 4 bases, with 15 bases between them. This CDR3 is built from 14 residues. CDR3 DNA sequence: TGTGCCAGCAGGCTGGGACCGAGAACCACTGAAGCTTTCTTT. Its translation: CASRLGPRTTEAFF.

This clonotype was found many times. V gene TRBV27 combines with J gene TRBJ1-5; 9 nucleotides line up with TRBD1. Germline lookup yields CDR1 MNHEY and CDR2 SMNVEV (reference sequence). The CDR3 is made up of 16 amino acids. V lost 0 bases and J lost 4; bases outside the gene matches: 4. CDR3 nucleotide sequence: TGTGCCAGCAGTTTATCTGGGACAGGGAGGAATCAGCCCCAGCATTTT. Protein: CASSLSGTGRNQPQHF.

At least ten counts were recorded for this clonotype. The genes are TRBV12-3 or TRBV12-4 and TRBJ2-3; maybe TRBD2 (7 bases). V was clipped by 6 bases and J by 6 bases, with 22 bases between them. CDR3 size: 16 residues. The CDR3 DNA is TGTGCCAGCAGCTTCAAGGGGGGGGGAGGAGGGGATACGCAGTATTTT. It is translated as CASSFKGGGGGDTQYF.